A selection of T cell receptor beta chains follows, all from one sample in a study of vaccination and CD4 T cells after COVID-19. TCRdb analysed the PCR reads with MiXCR anew, one entry per CDR3 protein. Here the sample spans 20,000 to 25,000 distinct CDR3 sequences, roughly 61% being singletons. The source material was CD4+ T cells from blood, sampled before SARS-CoV-2 vaccination. These receptors came from a human donor who had recovered from COVID-19. Both conserved end residues are part of each CDR3. D genes are given only for firm matches. Expanded clones get a size class; other rows say once, few or many, or leave the size out.

.	TRBD1	TRBV7-9	TRBJ2-5	CASSDRGLAAQYF
.	.	TRBV20-1	TRBJ2-7	CSARRSSATYEQYF
once	.	TRBV12-3/TRBV12-4	TRBJ2-5	CASSLLDRQETQYF
few	TRBD2	TRBV7-9	TRBJ2-2	CDGSGRSSGELFF
.	.	TRBV4-1	TRBJ1-5	CASSQEIGSNQPQHF
.	.	TRBV28	TRBJ1-4	CASSLLGDNEKLFF
.	TRBD1	TRBV30	TRBJ2-7	CAWNTRGQGRYEQYF
.	.	TRBV5-1	TRBJ2-1	CASSLGAGISYNEQFF
.	TRBD2	TRBV20-1	TRBJ2-1	CSASDLGGGRSYNEQFF
few	TRBD1	TRBV20-1	TRBJ1-2	CRTGGGYGYTF
.	TRBD1	TRBV20-1	TRBJ1-1	CSATGGTEAFF
once	TRBD1	TRBV20-1	TRBJ2-7	CSASPGGVRNEQYF
.	TRBD2	TRBV24-1	TRBJ2-1	CATSDYLAVSYNEQFF
.	TRBD2	TRBV20-1	TRBJ2-1	CSARLTTSGNGNEQFF
.	.	TRBV28	TRBJ1-2	CASSFVSGLANYGYTF
few	TRBD1	TRBV7-2	TRBJ1-6	CASSSVSGTVNSPLHF
.	.	TRBV20-1	TRBJ2-5	CSASGVRETQYF
.	TRBD2	TRBV4-2	TRBJ2-7	CASSQDGTSANPYEQYF
.	.	TRBV20-1	TRBJ2-7	CSAPQDEQYF
.	.	TRBV19	TRBJ1-1	CASEITTRLGGEAFF